This T cell receptor (beta chain) was recovered during a study of T cells after posttransplantation cyclophosphamide. J gave up 9 bases and V 3 bases, and 7 bases lay outside the gene matches. The CDR3 totals 14 residues. Germline CDR1 and CDR2: MNHEY and SMNVEV (reference sequence). The assay was immunoSEQ multiplex PCR, and TCRdb's table has in-frame clones only and misses some. Listed for the sample are about 37,000 clones, none seen a single time. This clone appeared many times. What it binds is not known. Study-level points and caveats: Recipient CMV seropositivity and CMV reactivation strongly tracked TRB clonality. Later post-transplant blood repertoires were often dominated by donor CD8+ memory clones. TRB overlap between skin or GI tissue T cells and blood was limited.

This TCR was recovered from a man aged 25-45 years in good health and a related stem cell transplant donor. The chain recombines TRBV27 with TRBJ2-7, with 11 bases fitting TRBD2. Sequencing input: PBMCs. The CDR3 region is CASSFVAGGQGQYF. The CDR3 DNA reads as TGTGCCAGCAGTTTCGTAGCGGGGGGGCAGGGGCAGTACTTC.